The clone carrying this TCR beta chain showed up just a few times. Its antigen is unknown. Clones were sequenced by immunoSEQ multiplex PCR, and TCRdb holds only the in-frame ones, with some missing. In the table there are 27,000 or so clones, about 92% of which are singletons. This entry belongs to a study of T cell responses to AZD1222 COVID-19 vaccine. Overall study findings and caveats: Nearly half of spike-specific TCRs reportedly target variant regions that are unmutated in the B.1.351 and B.1.1.7 variants. Spike was spanned by vaccine-associated CD4 TCRs, which were dominant at 160-218 and 743-854. Repertoires were sampled only after the peak T cell response.

Trimming at V came to 6 bases and at J to 7 bases, leaving 7 bases not matched to a gene. Germline V gene lookup returns CDR1 GTSNPN and CDR2 SVGIG (reference sequence). This CDR3 is built from 14 residues. Second doses that came at about 4 or about 12 weeks were put together. This receptor was identified in an adult who received the AZD1222 COVID-19 vaccine. V gene TRBV30 combines with J gene TRBJ2-7; 15 nucleotides match TRBD2. Sequenced here: peripheral blood, sampled 28 days after the second AZD1222 dose. The CDR3 bases are TGTGCCTGCAGCCAAGGGACTAGCGGGAGGGAGCAGTACTTC. This gives the protein CACSQGTSGREQYF.